A selection of T cell receptor beta chains follows, all from one sample in a study of T cell responses to AZD1222 COVID-19 vaccine. Profiling relied on immunoSEQ multiplex PCR, and the TCRdb table lists in-frame clones only, not all of them. This table has tens of thousands of clones, 90% appearing once. The sample here was peripheral blood, taken 28 days after the second AZD1222 dose. These receptors came from an adult who received the AZD1222 COVID-19 vaccine. Each CDR3 is given with its conserved first and last residue. A D gene is named only where the DNA matches it firmly. Expanded clones are given a class, and other clones once, few, many or no size at all.

D,J,size,V,CDR3,DNA
NA,TRBJ2-7,NA,TRBV19,CASSIQTSTGGHEQYF,TGTGCCAGTAGTATACAAACATCCACGGGCGGTCACGAGCAGTACTTC
NA,TRBJ1-2,few,TRBV10-2,CASSSGIYGYTF,TGCGCCAGCAGTTCCGGGATCTATGGCTACACCTTC
TRBD2,TRBJ2-2,NA,TRBV2,CASRGLVGNTGELFF,TGTGCCAGCAGAGGACTAGTAGGGAACACCGGGGAGCTGTTTTTT
NA,TRBJ1-2,NA,TRBV5-1,CASSLGTRNRDYGYTF,TGCGCCAGCAGCTTGGGGACGCGAAATAGGGACTATGGCTACACCTTC
TRBD1,TRBJ1-2,NA,TRBV5-1,CASSSGTGGWDGYTF,TGCGCCAGCAGCTCCGGAACAGGGGGATGGGATGGCTACACCTTC
NA,TRBJ1-6,NA,TRBV7-2,CASSLLWYNSPLHF,TGTGCCAGCAGCTTGTTGTGGTATAATTCACCCCTCCACTTT
NA,TRBJ1-2,NA,TRBV28,CASVSTSYGYTF,TGTGCCAGCGTTTCGACCTCATATGGCTACACCTTC
TRBD1,TRBJ1-4,NA,TRBV5-4,CASSLIGTGVGEKLFF,TGTGCCAGCAGCTTGATCGGGACAGGGGTAGGAGAAAAACTGTTTTTT
NA,TRBJ2-1,NA,TRBV3-1/TRBV3-2,CASSQDGSSSYNEQFF,TGTGCCAGCAGCCAAGACGGCAGCAGCTCCTACAATGAGCAGTTCTTC
TRBD1,TRBJ2-7,NA,TRBV7-9,CASSLGGTGESEQYF,TGTGCCAGCAGCTTAGGGGGGACAGGGGAAAGCGAGCAGTACTTC
TRBD1,TRBJ1-2,NA,TRBV7-2,CASSPQGDRYGYTF,TGTGCCAGCAGCCCCCAGGGGGATCGGTATGGCTACACCTTC
TRBD1,TRBJ1-3,NA,TRBV6-8,CASRVMGTALGASGNTIYF,TGTGCCAGCAGGGTCATGGGGACAGCCCTCGGGGCCTCTGGAAACACCATATATTTT
NA,TRBJ1-5,NA,TRBV19,CASTPGPRTEPQHF,TGTGCCAGTACCCCGGGACCCAGAACGGAGCCCCAGCATTTT
TRBD1,TRBJ1-6,NA,TRBV18,CASSPPGQGASNSPLHF,TGTGCCAGCTCACCCCCGGGACAGGGGGCCTCAAATTCACCCCTCCACTTT
NA,TRBJ1-2,NA,TRBV5-6,CASSLPGNNYGYTF,TGTGCCAGCAGCTTGCCCGGGAATAACTATGGCTACACCTTC
TRBD1,TRBJ1-1,NA,TRBV6-5,CASSNRGVNTEAFF,TGTGCCAGCAGCAACAGGGGGGTGAACACTGAAGCTTTCTTT
NA,TRBJ1-2,few,TRBV10-3,CAISQVANYGYTF,TGTGCCATCAGTCAGGTTGCGAACTATGGCTACACCTTC
NA,TRBJ1-2,NA,TRBV5-4,CASTSGLGQNYGYTF,TGTGCCAGCACCTCTGGTTTGGGGCAAAACTATGGCTACACCTTC
NA,TRBJ1-5,NA,TRBV19,CASSSAGASNQPQHF,TGTGCCAGTAGTTCGGCAGGGGCGAGCAATCAGCCCCAGCATTTT
NA,TRBJ2-3,NA,TRBV6-2/TRBV6-3,CASSWGEGRADTQYF,TGTGCCAGCAGCTGGGGAGAGGGGCGTGCAGATACGCAGTATTTT
NA,TRBJ2-7,NA,TRBV29-1,CSVEQGIPYEQYF,TGCAGCGTTGAACAGGGGATCCCTTACGAGCAGTACTTC
TRBD1,TRBJ1-2,NA,TRBV19,CASSRGGQPSNGYTF,TGTGCCAGTAGTAGGGGGGGACAGCCCTCAAATGGCTACACCTTC
TRBD1,TRBJ1-2,NA,TRBV28,CASSIKSGQGNGYTF,TGTGCCAGCAGTATAAAGTCGGGACAGGGGAATGGCTACACCTTC
NA,TRBJ1-1,NA,TRBV6-5,CASGFGNTEAFF,TGTGCCAGCGGTTTCGGAAACACTGAAGCTTTCTTT
TRBD2,TRBJ2-7,NA,TRBV7-2,CASSEGLAGGSSYEQYF,TGTGCCAGCAGCGAAGGACTAGCGGGGGGTTCTTCCTACGAGCAGTACTTC
NA,TRBJ2-5,NA,TRBV25-1,CASGRGPDQYF,TGTGCCAGCGGTCGAGGCCCGGACCAGTACTTC
TRBD1,TRBJ1-2,NA,TRBV10-3,CAISRDRDNYGYTF,TGTGCCATCAGCCGGGACAGGGACAACTATGGCTACACCTTC
NA,TRBJ2-7,NA,TRBV20-1,CSARGYGALRF,TGCAGTGCTAGAGGGTACGGGGCCCTCCGCTTC
TRBD1,TRBJ1-1,NA,TRBV19,CASKRQGSMNTEAFF,TGTGCCAGTAAAAGACAGGGATCCATGAACACTGAAGCTTTCTTT
TRBD1,TRBJ1-5,NA,TRBV7-2,CASSLTGVSNQPQHF,TGTGCCAGCAGCTTAACAGGGGTGAGCAATCAGCCCCAGCATTTT
NA,TRBJ1-3,NA,TRBV3-1/TRBV3-2,CASSQGTGNTIYF,TGTGCCAGCAGCCAGGGCACTGGAAACACCATATATTTT
TRBD2,TRBJ2-7,NA,TRBV27,CASSHERGYEQYF,TGTGCCAGCAGTCACGAGCGGGGCTACGAGCAGTACTTC
NA,TRBJ2-1,NA,TRBV5-4,CASSFLASTYNEQFF,TGTGCCAGCAGCTTTCTCGCCAGTACATACAATGAGCAGTTCTTC
NA,TRBJ1-1,NA,TRBV10-3,CAISAGVKAFF,TGTGCCATCTCGGCGGGGGTGAAAGCTTTCTTT
NA,TRBJ1-2,NA,TRBV7-9,CASSSGSQINYGYTF,TGTGCCAGCAGCTCTGGGAGCCAGATAAACTATGGCTACACCTTC
NA,TRBJ1-3,NA,TRBV5-5,CASSLRETAPGNTIYF,TGTGCCAGCAGCTTGAGGGAAACAGCGCCTGGAAACACCATATATTTT
NA,TRBJ1-1,NA,TRBV20-1,CSASGSPGNTEAFF,TGCAGTGCTAGTGGGTCACCGGGGAACACTGAAGCTTTCTTT
NA,TRBJ2-2,NA,TRBV3-1/TRBV3-2,CASSHGGTGELFF,TGTGCCAGCAGCCATGGGGGAACCGGGGAGCTGTTTTTT
NA,TRBJ1-5,NA,TRBV3-1/TRBV3-2,CASSQAGVSQHF,TGTGCCAGCAGTCAAGCCGGGGTTTCCCAGCATTTT
TRBD1,TRBJ2-1,NA,TRBV7-2,CASSLYGTDTYNEQFF,TGTGCCAGCAGCTTATACGGGACAGATACCTACAATGAGCAGTTCTTC
NA,TRBJ2-7,few,TRBV29-1,CSGGNGEGYEQYF,TGCAGCGGAGGTAACGGGGAAGGCTACGAGCAGTACTTC
NA,TRBJ1-2,NA,TRBV28,CASSATVDGYTF,TGTGCCAGCAGTGCGACAGTGGATGGCTACACCTTC
NA,TRBJ2-7,NA,TRBV5-1,CASSFPPYEQYF,TGCGCCAGCAGCTTCCCCCCCTACGAGCAGTACTTC
NA,TRBJ2-7,NA,TRBV3-1/TRBV3-2,CASSRASYEQYF,TGTGCCAGCAGCCGAGCTAGCTACGAGCAGTACTTC
TRBD1,TRBJ1-2,many,TRBV7-2,CASSQRGRTYGYTF,TGTGCCAGCAGCCAGAGGGGGCGAACCTATGGCTACACCTTC
NA,TRBJ1-5,once,TRBV5-1,CASSSEGAGQPQHF,TGCGCCAGCAGCTCGGAAGGCGCGGGGCAGCCCCAGCATTTT
NA,TRBJ2-2,NA,TRBV3-1/TRBV3-2,CASSPWAGRNSGELFF,TGTGCCAGCAGCCCCTGGGCGGGGAGGAATTCCGGGGAGCTGTTTTTT
NA,TRBJ1-1,NA,TRBV5-1,CASSLSPSGTEAFF,TGCGCCAGCAGCTTGTCGCCCTCAGGGACTGAAGCTTTCTTT
TRBD1,TRBJ1-3,NA,TRBV5-8,CASSSHRGNTIYF,TGTGCCAGCAGCTCACACAGGGGGAACACCATATATTTT
NA,TRBJ1-1,NA,TRBV7-2,CASSYRVRGKAFF,TGTGCCAGCAGCTACAGGGTAAGGGGGAAAGCTTTCTTT
TRBD1,TRBJ1-2,NA,TRBV5-1,CASSWGDTGGTGYTF,TGCGCCAGCAGCTGGGGCGACACAGGGGGCACTGGCTACACCTTC
NA,TRBJ1-5,NA,TRBV2,CASTTEGFQGARNNQPQHF,TGTGCCAGCACTACTGAGGGGTTCCAGGGTGCAAGGAACAATCAGCCCCAGCATTTT